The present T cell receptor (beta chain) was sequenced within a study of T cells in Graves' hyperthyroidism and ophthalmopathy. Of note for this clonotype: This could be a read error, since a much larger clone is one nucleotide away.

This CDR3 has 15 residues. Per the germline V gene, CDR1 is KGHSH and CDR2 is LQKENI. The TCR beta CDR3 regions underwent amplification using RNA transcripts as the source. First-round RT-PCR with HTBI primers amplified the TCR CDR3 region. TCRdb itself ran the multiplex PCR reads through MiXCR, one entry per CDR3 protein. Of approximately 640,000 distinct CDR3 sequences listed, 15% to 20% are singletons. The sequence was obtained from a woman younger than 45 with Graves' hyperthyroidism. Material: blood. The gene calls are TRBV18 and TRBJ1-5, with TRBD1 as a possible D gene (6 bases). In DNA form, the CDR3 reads TGTGCCGGCTCACCATGGGGGCAACGGGATCAGCCCCAGCATTTT. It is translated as CAGSPWGQRDQPQHF.